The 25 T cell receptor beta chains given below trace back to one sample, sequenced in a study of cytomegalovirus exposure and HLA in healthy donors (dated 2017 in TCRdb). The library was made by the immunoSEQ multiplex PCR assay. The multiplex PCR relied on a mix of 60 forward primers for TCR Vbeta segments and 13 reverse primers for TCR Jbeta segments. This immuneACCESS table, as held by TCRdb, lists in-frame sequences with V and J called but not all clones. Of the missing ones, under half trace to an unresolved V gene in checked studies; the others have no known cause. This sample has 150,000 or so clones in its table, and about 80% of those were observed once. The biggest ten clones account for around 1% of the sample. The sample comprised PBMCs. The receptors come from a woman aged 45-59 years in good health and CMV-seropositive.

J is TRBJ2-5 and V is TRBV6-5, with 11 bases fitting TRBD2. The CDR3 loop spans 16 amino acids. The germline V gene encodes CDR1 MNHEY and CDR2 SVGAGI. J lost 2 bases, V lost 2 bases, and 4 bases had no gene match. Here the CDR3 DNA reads TGTGCCAGCAGTTACGGAACTAGCGGGGGTCAAGAGACCCAGTACTTC. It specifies CASSYGTSGGQETQYF.

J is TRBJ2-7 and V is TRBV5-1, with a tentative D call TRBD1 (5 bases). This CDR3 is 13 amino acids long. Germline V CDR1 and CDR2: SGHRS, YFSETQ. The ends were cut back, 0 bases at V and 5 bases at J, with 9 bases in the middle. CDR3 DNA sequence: TGCGCCAGCAGCTTGGATGCAGGGAACGAGCAGTACTTC. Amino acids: CASSLDAGNEQYF.

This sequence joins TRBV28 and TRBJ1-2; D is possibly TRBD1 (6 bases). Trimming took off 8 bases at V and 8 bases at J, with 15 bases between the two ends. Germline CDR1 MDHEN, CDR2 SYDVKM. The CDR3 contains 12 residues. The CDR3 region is CASLRTATGYTF. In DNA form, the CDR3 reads TGTGCCAGCCTCAGGACAGCCACGGGCTACACCTTC.

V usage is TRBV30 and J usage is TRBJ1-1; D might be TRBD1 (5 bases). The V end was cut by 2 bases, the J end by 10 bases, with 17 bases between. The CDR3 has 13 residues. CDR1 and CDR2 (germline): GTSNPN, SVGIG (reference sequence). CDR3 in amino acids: CAWSTPERQGAFF. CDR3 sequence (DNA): TGTGCCTGGAGTACCCCTGAGAGGCAGGGAGCTTTCTTT. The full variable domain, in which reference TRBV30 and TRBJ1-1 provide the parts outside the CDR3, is SQTIHQWPATLVQPVGSPLSLECTVEGTSNPNLYWYRQAAGRGLQLLFYSVGIGQISSEVPQNLSASRPQDRQFILSSKKLLLSDSGFYLCAWSTPERQGAFFGQGTRLTVV.

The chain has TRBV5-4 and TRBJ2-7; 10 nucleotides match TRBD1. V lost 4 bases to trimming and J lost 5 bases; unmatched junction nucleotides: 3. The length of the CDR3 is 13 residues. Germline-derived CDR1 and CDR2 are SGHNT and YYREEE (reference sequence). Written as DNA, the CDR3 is TGTGCCAGCAGCCCGGGACAGGGGAACGAGCAGTACTTC. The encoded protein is CASSPGQGNEQYF.

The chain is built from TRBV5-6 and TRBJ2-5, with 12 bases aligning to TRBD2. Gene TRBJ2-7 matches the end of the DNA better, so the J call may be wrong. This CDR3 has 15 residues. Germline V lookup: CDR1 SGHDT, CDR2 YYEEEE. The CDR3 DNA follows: TGTGCCAGCAGCACCCTGACTAGCGGGGGATACGAGCAGTACTTC. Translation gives CASSTLTSGGYEQYF.

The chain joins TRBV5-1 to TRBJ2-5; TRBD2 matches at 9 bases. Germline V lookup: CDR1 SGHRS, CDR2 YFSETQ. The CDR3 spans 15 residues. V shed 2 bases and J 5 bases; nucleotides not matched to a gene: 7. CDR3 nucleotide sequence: TGCGCCAGCAGCTTCCGCGGGGGGGCAGAGGAGACCCAGTACTTC. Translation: CASSFRGGAEETQYF.

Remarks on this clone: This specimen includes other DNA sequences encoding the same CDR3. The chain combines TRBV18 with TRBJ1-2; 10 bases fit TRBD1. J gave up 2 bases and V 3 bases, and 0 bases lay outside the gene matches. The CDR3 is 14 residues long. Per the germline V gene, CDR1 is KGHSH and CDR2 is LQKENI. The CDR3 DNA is TGTGCCAGCTCACCGGGACAGGGGAACTATGGCTACACCTTC. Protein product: CASSPGQGNYGYTF.

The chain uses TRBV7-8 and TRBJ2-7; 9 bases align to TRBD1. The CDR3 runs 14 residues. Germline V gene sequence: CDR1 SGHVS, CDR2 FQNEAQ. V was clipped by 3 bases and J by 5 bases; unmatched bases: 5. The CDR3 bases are TGTGCCAGCAGCTTCGGGACAGGGAGCAACGAGCAGTACTTC. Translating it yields CASSFGTGSNEQYF.

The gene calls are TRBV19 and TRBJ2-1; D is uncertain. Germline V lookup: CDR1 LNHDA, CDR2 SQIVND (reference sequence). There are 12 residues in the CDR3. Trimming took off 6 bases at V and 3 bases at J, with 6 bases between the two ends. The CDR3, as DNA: TGTGCCAGTAGCCTCTACTACAATGAGCAGTTCTTC. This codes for CASSLYYNEQFF.

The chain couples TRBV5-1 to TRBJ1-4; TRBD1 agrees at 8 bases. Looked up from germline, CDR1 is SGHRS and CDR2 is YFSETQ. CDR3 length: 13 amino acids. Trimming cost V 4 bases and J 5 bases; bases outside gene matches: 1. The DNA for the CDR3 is TGCGCCAGCAGCCGGACAGGGAATGAAAAACTGTTTTTT. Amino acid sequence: CASSRTGNEKLFF.

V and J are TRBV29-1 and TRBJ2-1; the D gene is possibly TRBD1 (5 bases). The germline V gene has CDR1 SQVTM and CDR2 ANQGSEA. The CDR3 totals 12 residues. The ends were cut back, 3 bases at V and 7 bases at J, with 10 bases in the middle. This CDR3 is CSVDRAGNEQFF. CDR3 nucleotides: TGCAGCGTTGACAGGGCAGGGAATGAGCAGTTCTTC.

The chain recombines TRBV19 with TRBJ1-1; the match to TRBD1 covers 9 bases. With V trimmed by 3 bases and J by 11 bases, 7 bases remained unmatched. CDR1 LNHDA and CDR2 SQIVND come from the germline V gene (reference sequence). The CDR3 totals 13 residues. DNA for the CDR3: TGTGCCAGTAGTATGGACAGGGGAGGTCGGGCTTTCTTT. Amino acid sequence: CASSMDRGGRAFF.

The CDR3 sequence is CAISESGGSFYEQYF. As DNA, the CDR3 is TGTGCCATCAGTGAGTCAGGCGGCTCCTTCTACGAGCAGTACTTC. V gene TRBV10-3 combines with J gene TRBJ2-7; D gene unclear. The V end was cut by 0 bases, the J end by 3 bases, with 12 bases between. The CDR3 has 15 amino acids. The germline V gene has CDR1 ENHRY and CDR2 SYGVKD.

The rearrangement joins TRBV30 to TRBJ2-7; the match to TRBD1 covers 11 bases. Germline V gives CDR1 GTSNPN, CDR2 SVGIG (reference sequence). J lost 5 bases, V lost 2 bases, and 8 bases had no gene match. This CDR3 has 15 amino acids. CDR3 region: CAWSRGTGGWDEQYF. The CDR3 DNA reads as TGTGCCTGGAGTCGGGGGACAGGGGGTTGGGACGAGCAGTACTTC.

This CDR3 reads CASSLISRGEAFF. As DNA, the CDR3 is TGTGCCAGCAGCTTGATTAGCAGGGGGGAAGCTTTCTTT. The chain carries TRBV5-8 and TRBJ1-1; 7 positions agree with TRBD1. CDR3 size: 13 residues. CDR1 and CDR2 (germline): SGHTS, YDEGEE. With 1 base clipped from V and 8 bases from J, the junction kept 5 bases outside the gene matches.

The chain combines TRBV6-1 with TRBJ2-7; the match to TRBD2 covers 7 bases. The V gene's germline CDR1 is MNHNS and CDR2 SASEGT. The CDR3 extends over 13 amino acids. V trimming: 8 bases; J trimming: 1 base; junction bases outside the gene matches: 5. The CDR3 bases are TGTGCCAGCGGTCTAGCGGTATCCTACGAGCAGTACTTC. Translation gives CASGLAVSYEQYF.

CDR3 in amino acids: CASSKGGTGYYEQYF. CDR3 bases: TGTGCCAGCAGCAAAGGCGGGACAGGGTACTACGAGCAGTACTTC. This rearrangement joins TRBV7-2 to TRBJ2-7, with 9 positions matching TRBD1. The germline CDR1 and CDR2 sequences are SGHTA and FQGNSA. Trimming cost V 5 bases and J 3 bases; bases outside gene matches: 8. CDR3 length: 15 amino acids.

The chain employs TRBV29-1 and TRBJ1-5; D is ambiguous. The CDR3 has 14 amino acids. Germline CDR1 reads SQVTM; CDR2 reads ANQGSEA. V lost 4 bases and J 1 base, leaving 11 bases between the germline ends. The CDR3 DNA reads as TGCAGCGTTGGGAGCGGACGCAGCAATCAGCCCCAGCATTTT. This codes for CSVGSGRSNQPQHF.

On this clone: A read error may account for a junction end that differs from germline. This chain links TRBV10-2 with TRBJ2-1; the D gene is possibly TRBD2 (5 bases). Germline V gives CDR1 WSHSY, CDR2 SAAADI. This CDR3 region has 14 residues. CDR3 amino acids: CANSPRTGYNEQFF. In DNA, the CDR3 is TGCGCCAACAGTCCCCGGACTGGGTACAATGAGCAGTTCTTC.

CDR3 residues: CASSHGLAASEQYF. The CDR3 DNA reads TGTGCCAGCAGCCACGGACTAGCAGCTAGCGAGCAGTACTTC. The chain recombines TRBV7-2 with TRBJ2-7; 8 nucleotides match TRBD2. Germline trimming cut 5 bases from V and 6 bases from J; bases unmatched to any gene: 9. CDR1 is SGHTA and CDR2 is FQGNSA in the germline V gene. CDR3 length equals 14 residues.

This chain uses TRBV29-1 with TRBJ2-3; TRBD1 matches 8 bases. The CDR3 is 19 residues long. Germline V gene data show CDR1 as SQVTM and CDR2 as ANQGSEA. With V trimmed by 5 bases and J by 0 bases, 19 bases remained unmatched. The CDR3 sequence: CSVRLAQGAQDSSTDTQYF. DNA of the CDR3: TGCAGCGTTCGGTTGGCTCAGGGGGCCCAAGACTCTAGCACAGATACGCAGTATTTT.

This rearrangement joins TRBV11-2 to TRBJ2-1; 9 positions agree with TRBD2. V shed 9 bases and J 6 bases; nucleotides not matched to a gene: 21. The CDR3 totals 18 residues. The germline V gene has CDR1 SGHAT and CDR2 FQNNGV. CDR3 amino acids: CASTIPMGEGLATNEQFF. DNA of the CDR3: TGTGCCAGTACCATTCCTATGGGGGAGGGACTAGCTACCAATGAGCAGTTCTTC.

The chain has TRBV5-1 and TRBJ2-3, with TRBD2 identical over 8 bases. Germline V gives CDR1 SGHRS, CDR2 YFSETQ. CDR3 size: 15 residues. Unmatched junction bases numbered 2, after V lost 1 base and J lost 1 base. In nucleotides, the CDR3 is TGCGCCAGCAGCTTGTGGCGGGGGGGCACAGATACGCAGTATTTT. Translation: CASSLWRGGTDTQYF.

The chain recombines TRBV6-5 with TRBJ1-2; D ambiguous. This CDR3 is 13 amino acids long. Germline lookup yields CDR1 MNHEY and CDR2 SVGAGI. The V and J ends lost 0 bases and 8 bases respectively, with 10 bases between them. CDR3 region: CASSYSRLEGYTF. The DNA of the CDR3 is TGTGCCAGCAGTTACTCGCGGCTTGAAGGCTACACCTTC.